This T cell receptor beta chain was identified in a study of T cells in Graves' hyperthyroidism and ophthalmopathy. Study results and caveats: The model made its ophthalmopathy prediction, and onset followed a median about 6.8 months later.

This clonotype was seen a few times. Its antigen remains unidentified. RNA transcripts gave rise to amplified TCR beta CDR3 regions. Initially, a first-round RT-PCR of the TCR CDR3 employed the HTBI primer set. TCRdb fed the multiplex PCR reads into MiXCR, producing one record per CDR3 protein. This sample has 600,000 to 650,000 distinct CDR3 sequences, with under 20% found just once. Sequenced material: blood. The clonotype comes from a woman in her 30s with Graves' hyperthyroidism.

The CDR3 is CASSPSPPRLAGEAIYEQYF. Here the CDR3 DNA reads TGTGCCAGCAGCCCCTCTCCACCGCGTCTAGCGGGAGAGGCGATCTACGAGCAGTACTTC. The V call is TRBV3-1, the J call TRBJ2-7, with 10 bases identical to TRBD2. The CDR3 is 20 amino acids. V lost 4 bases to trimming and J lost 3 bases; unmatched junction nucleotides: 21. Per the germline V gene, CDR1 is LGHDT and CDR2 is YNNKEL (reference sequence).